This T cell receptor beta chain was documented in a study of T cell repertoires in cytomegalovirus infection (dated by TCRdb to between 2018 and 2020). With regard to the full study: The peptide stimulations were aimed at well-studied HLA-B-restricted epitopes as well as recently identified HLA-C-restricted CMV epitopes, whose presentation resists viral immunomodulation. Donor HLA type was relevant to the analysis, because carriage of CMV infection together with the matching HLA type was indicated by public TCR beta signatures.

Paper-wide results and their limitations: In the ex vivo response, HLA-C-restricted CMV-specific TCR beta clonotypes were dominant, and in two of eight donors the single most frequent clonotype came from this HLA-C-restricted group. Cumulative frequency of public TCR beta family members discriminated carriers of CMV infection plus the relevant HLA type in this cohort and an independent 352-donor cohort.

These reads were obtained on an Illumina HiSeq 1500. TCRdb ran its own pipeline on the public reads, namely fastp trimming at Q25 and MiXCR clone calling, and kept in-frame beta chains. Every CDR3 protein is listed once, alongside the most common genes and DNA of its rows. This sample has 680,000 or so distinct CDR3 sequences in its table, and 30% to 35% of those were observed once. The leading ten clones occupy 18% of the sample. This clonotype was observed a handful of times. The antigen this receptor binds is unknown. Base quality data are lacking; no much larger clone is found one base away. The treatment or condition label, as the study defines it: in vitro stimulation with specific CMV peptide epitopes to enrich CMV-specific T cells. This receptor was taken from a human donor in good health (CMV status not recorded). Some clones in this sample may be carry-over from other donors' samples. Sequenced here: cultured PBMCs, sampled from culture after CMV antigen stimulation.

The CDR3 region reads CATSPGGGYQPQHF. In nucleotide form, the sequence is TGTGCCACCAGCCCCGGGGGGGGTTACCAGCCCCAGCATTTT. The rearranged segments are TRBV15 and TRBJ1-5; 5 matching bases give a weak D call of TRBD1. The CDR3 holds 14 amino acids from the cysteine to the phenylalanine. The CDR3 DNA has 42 bases and is translated from base 1. Deletion took 5 bases off V and 7 bases off J, with a span of 15 bases between the germline ends. Per the germline V gene (reference sequence), LNHNV is the CDR1 and YYDKDF is the CDR2.